This T cell receptor (beta chain) was obtained from a study of shared clonotypes between healthy human individuals (dated by TCRdb to the early 2020s). As for the study more broadly: Three men and two women, aged 18 to 49 years, made up the cohort. To increase sequencing depth and limit assay-specific biases, TCR repertoire library preparation and sequencing were carried out by different laboratories using diverse techniques. For each donor, three plates each were used for CD4 naive and CD4 memory, two plates were used for CD8 naive, and one plate was used for CD8 memory. Per donor, leukapheresis produced somewhere between about 0.94 and 9 billion PBMCs. To estimate repertoire size and how much clonotypes are shared between individuals, the study performed deep sequencing of blood TCR repertoires from five healthy adults. General study outcomes and caveats: Higher generation probabilities were observed for clonotypes shared by all four sorted-subset donors than for non-shared clonotypes. Incomplete sequencing was indicated by rarefaction of sorted-subset datasets, despite the large sequencing depth. Larger estimated clonotype richness was generally found for naive subsets than for memory subsets. Sampling was limited to blood, and TCR repertoires in tissue likely differ from TCR repertoires in blood. Across several donors, roughly 5.4% of naive CD4, over 3% of naive CD8, roughly 2.3% of memory CD4, and about 0.4% of memory CD8 clonotypes were shared. Pairwise subsampling indicated that sequencing depth was expected to affect the degree of clonotype sharing among donors. Because the study included only a small number of donors, the genetic and exposure-history diversity represented was limited.

The donors were healthy, HIV-negative adults with no recently reported acute infections or vaccinations. All donors were Caucasian adults living in Nashville, Tennessee, USA. CD4+ T cells were enriched by magnetic negative selection; naive cells were then positively selected on CD45RA, and the negative fraction formed the memory subset. Blood was collected by leukapheresis, and PBMCs were isolated by Ficoll-Histopaque density gradient centrifugation and then cryopreserved in liquid nitrogen vapor phase. Purity and quantity of every magnetically sorted T cell population were checked by analytical flow cytometry. Genomic DNA was isolated from each sorted fraction and quantified by UV absorbance on a Nanodrop 2000c. The trim is 2 bases for V and 3 bases for J, with a gap of 10 bases between the germline ends. From the cysteine up to the phenylalanine, the CDR3 has a length of 14 residues. Only the CDR3 portion is preserved as DNA: 42 bases, with reading frame beginning at the first base. CDR1 and CDR2 were assigned from the germline V gene (reference sequence) as SEHNR and FQNEAQ.

TCR CDR3 regions were amplified from genomic DNA by multiplex PCR using the deep immunoSEQ assay. Extracted genomic DNA from each cell subset was distributed evenly across all wells of several immunoSEQ 96-well plates, and each plate was treated as a replicate. For sorted subsets, approximately 190 ng of genomic DNA, equivalent to 30,000 or so T cell genomes, went into each replicate PCR. The purified libraries were quantified using a Qubit 3.0 fluorometer, sized with a Bioanalyzer 2100, and then quantified again using the KAPA Library Quantification kit. A separate single-read 150-cycle Illumina NextSeq 550 flow cell was used to sequence each immunoSEQ 96-well plate. The authors' pipeline ran thus. Because the immunoSEQ output held only junctional sequences and lacked quality scores, the filtering could not match the filtering applied to full-length reads. To assign V/J genes and CDR3, sequences were annotated against IMGT germline references using PyIR, a Python wrapper for IgBLAST v1.9. Reads were removed for weak V/J assignments (E-value above 1e-6), missing CDR3, stop codons, out-of-frame junctions, or ambiguous translated residues. A V3J clonotype was defined by an identical inferred V gene, J gene, and CDR3 amino acid sequence. Percentage overlap between repertoires was calculated by dividing the number of shared unique clonotypes by the size of the smaller repertoire. RTK rarefaction, the Chao1 estimator, and Recon v2.1 estimates of unobserved clonotypes were used to assess repertoire richness. Generation probabilities for all TCRbeta clonotypes obtained by the gDNA method from several donors were computed using OLGA. TCRdb stores this immuneACCESS table with in-frame sequences only. Part of the clones is absent; in the studies checked, under half of the shortfall reflects unresolved V genes, and no reason is known for the rest. That table furnishes V, J and clone size, whereas the DNA furnished D and trimming. This sample gives 2.3 million or so clones in total; more than 80% of them show up just once. The top ten clonotypes cover around 0.4% of the sample.

Remarks on this clone: No cognate antigen has been identified for it. No base-level quality is on record; no much larger clone is a single base apart.

This clonotype was obtained from a young man in good health. Some clones in this sample may be carry-over from other donors' samples. Specimen: naive CD4+ T cells from PBMCs. What this sample's cell subset or site label stands for: CD45RA+ positively selected. The rearranged segments are TRBV7-9 and TRBJ1-2, with no confident D gene call. The CDR3 here reads CASSLPDSYYGYTF. The DNA is as follows: TGTGCCAGCAGCTTACCAGATTCTTACTATGGCTACACCTTC.